These 17 T cell receptor beta chains were all obtained from the same sample, sequenced in a study of cytomegalovirus exposure and HLA in healthy donors. The PCR had 60 Vbeta and 13 Jbeta primers. TCRdb's table, derived via immunoSEQ multiplex PCR, lists solely in-frame clones and lacks some. In the table there are roughly 180,000 clones, 9.5% of which are singletons. The specimen sequenced was PBMCs. The receptors stem from a woman under 40 in good health and CMV-seropositive.

This clone appeared a few times. V gene TRBV6-4 combines with J gene TRBJ2-1, with 9 bases fitting TRBD2. The CDR3 covers 17 residues. With 0 bases clipped from V and 2 bases from J, the junction kept 5 bases outside the gene matches. Germline CDR1 is MRHNA and CDR2 is SNTAGT. For the CDR3, the DNA is TGTGCCAGCAGTGACTCTTTCCTAGCGGGAACCTACAATGAGCAGTTCTTC. It yields the protein CASSDSFLAGTYNEQFF.

This clone was seen only a few times. The chain employs TRBV2 and TRBJ2-2, with 7 bases that match TRBD2. The trim removed 3 bases at V and 6 bases at J, leaving 10 bases unmatched. Per the germline V gene, CDR1 is SNHLY and CDR2 is FYNNEI. The CDR3 runs 16 residues. The CDR3 bases are TGTGCCAGCAGTGATATAGCCGGGGGGTTGTCCGGGGAGCTGTTTTTT. Residues: CASSDIAGGLSGELFF.

The chain combines TRBV5-4 with TRBJ2-1, with 8 positions matching TRBD2. This CDR3 is built from 16 residues. Germline CDR1 SGHNT, CDR2 YYREEE (reference sequence). The J segment lost 7 bases and the V segment lost 0 bases, leaving 9 bases of the junction unmatched. The CDR3 sequence: CASSLAGREVLNEQFF. CDR3 DNA: TGTGCCAGCAGCTTGGCCGGGCGGGAGGTTTTAAATGAGCAGTTCTTC.

This clone showed up just a few times. The V call is TRBV7-9, the J call TRBJ2-7; the match to TRBD2 covers 9 bases. The CDR3 length is 14 residues. Germline trimming cut 1 base from V and 6 bases from J; bases unmatched to any gene: 4. Germline values: CDR1 SEHNR, CDR2 FQNEAQ (reference sequence). CDR3 region: CASSLGGTSSEQYF. CDR3 sequence (DNA): TGTGCCAGCAGCTTAGGAGGGACTAGCTCCGAGCAGTACTTC. The complete variable domain, with remaining parts taken from reference TRBV7-9 and TRBJ2-7, reads DTGVSQNPRHKITKRGQNVTFRCDPISEHNRLYWYRQTLGQGPEFLTYFQNEAQLEKSRLLSDRFSAERPKGSFSTLEIQRTEQGDSAMYLCASSLGGTSSEQYFGPGTRLTVT.

This chain links TRBV27 with TRBJ2-2; TRBD1 agrees at 7 bases. Germline V CDR1 and CDR2: MNHEY, SMNVEV (reference sequence). With 0 bases clipped from V and 5 bases from J, the junction kept 6 bases outside the gene matches. CDR3 size: 16 residues. CDR3 region: CASSLSGGSKTGELFF. The CDR3 DNA reads TGTGCCAGCAGTTTATCAGGGGGCAGTAAGACCGGGGAGCTGTTTTTT.

The rearrangement links TRBV14 to TRBJ1-6, with D unclear. This CDR3 is built from 13 residues. Trimming left V 2 bases short and J 7 bases short, with 6 bases between. Germline loops: CDR1 SGHDN, CDR2 FVKESK. The CDR3 region has the DNA TGTGCCAGCAGCCAATTAATGAATTCACCCCTCCACTTT. Residues: CASSQLMNSPLHF.

This clone was observed a few times. The chain combines TRBV6-5 with TRBJ2-7; possible D gene TRBD2, 5 bases. The CDR3 loop spans 14 amino acids. V was pared by 2 bases and J by 2 bases, with 10 bases between. Germline CDR1 MNHEY, CDR2 SVGAGI. The CDR3 sequence is CASSYTGRAYEQYF. In DNA, the CDR3 is TGTGCCAGCAGTTACACGGGAAGAGCCTACGAGCAGTACTTC.

In DNA, the CDR3 is TGTGCCTCAAGGACAGGGCAGACTGGAAACACCATATATTTT. Protein product: CASRTGQTGNTIYF. V usage is TRBV30 and J usage is TRBJ1-3; TRBD1 aligns across 8 bases. Germline V gives CDR1 GTSNPN, CDR2 SVGIG (reference sequence). The CDR3 contains 14 residues. J lost 2 bases, V lost 7 bases, and 7 bases had no gene match.

In its sample, this clone was seen a few times. The chain carries TRBV7-6 and TRBJ2-7, with D possibly TRBD2 on 6 matching bases. CDR3 length: 16 residues. V lost 7 bases to trimming and J lost 5 bases, with 24 bases between them. The V gene's germline CDR1 is SGHVS and CDR2 FNYEAQ. The CDR3 loop reads CASTSGSGHAGDEQYF. The DNA of the CDR3 is TGTGCCAGCACGTCAGGTAGCGGACATGCCGGGGACGAGCAGTACTTC.

This clone occurred a few times. This chain uses TRBV12-5 with TRBJ2-2, with D possibly TRBD1 on 6 matching bases. The CDR3 has 15 amino acids. V was pared by 6 bases and J by 6 bases, with 17 bases between. Germline-derived CDR1 and CDR2 are LGHNT and FRNRAP. CDR3 DNA sequence: TGTGCTAGTGGCCAAGGACAGTCTTTCTCCGGGGAGCTGTTTTTT. It yields the protein CASGQGQSFSGELFF.

The chain couples TRBV30 to TRBJ1-1; the D gene is possibly TRBD1 (5 bases). With 4 bases removed from V and 4 bases from J, the gap between germline ends came to 10 bases. The CDR3 runs 12 residues. The germline V gene encodes CDR1 GTSNPN and CDR2 SVGIG (reference sequence). This CDR3 is CAWTGWATEAFF. The CDR3 nucleotides are TGTGCCTGGACAGGGTGGGCCACTGAAGCTTTCTTT.

This clone was counted a few times. This rearrangement joins TRBV5-1 to TRBJ2-5, with 7 bases that match TRBD1. V dropped 1 base and J dropped 0; count of bases not matched to a gene: 6. Germline V CDR1 and CDR2: SGHRS, YFSETQ. This CDR3 region has 16 residues. CDR3 loop: CASSLPVGQHQETQYF. The CDR3 DNA is TGCGCCAGCAGCTTGCCGGTGGGACAGCACCAAGAGACCCAGTACTTC.

V gene TRBV13 combines with J gene TRBJ2-1; 7 bases fit TRBD2. V shed 5 bases and J 5 bases; nucleotides not matched to a gene: 9. CDR1 is PRHDT and CDR2 is FYEKMQ in the germline V gene (reference sequence). The length of the CDR3 is 15 residues. The CDR3: CASSGSSGFNNEQFF. The CDR3 nucleotides are TGTGCCAGCAGCGGCTCTAGCGGATTTAACAATGAGCAGTTCTTC.

The chain is built from TRBV5-1 and TRBJ1-2; D possibly corresponds to TRBD1 (6 bases). Germline values: CDR1 SGHRS, CDR2 YFSETQ. The CDR3 has 15 amino acids. V shed 3 bases and J shed 0 bases, with 12 bases lying between them. CDR3 protein: CASSSWGQANYGYTF. The CDR3 region has the DNA TGCGCCAGCAGCTCCTGGGGGCAGGCTAACTATGGCTACACCTTC.

The gene calls are TRBV9 and TRBJ2-5; 9 nucleotides line up with TRBD2. The end of the DNA aligns better with TRBJ2-7, so the J call may be wrong. The germline V gene has CDR1 SGDLS and CDR2 YYNGEE. The CDR3 consists of 15 residues. CDR3: CASSVGSGRPYEQYF. CDR3 in DNA: TGTGCCAGCAGCGTAGGAAGCGGGAGGCCCTACGAGCAGTACTTC.

This clone has a count of ten or more. The CDR3 spells CAISGQAYNEQFF. In DNA, the CDR3 is TGTGCCATCAGTGGACAGGCATACAATGAGCAGTTCTTC. V usage is TRBV10-3 and J usage is TRBJ2-1; weak D call: TRBD1 (6 bases). This CDR3 is 13 amino acids long. The V and J ends lost 4 bases and 4 bases respectively, with 8 bases between them. Germline V gene sequence: CDR1 ENHRY, CDR2 SYGVKD.

Regarding this clone: At one end, the junction sequence differs from germline, possibly due to a read error. The chain couples TRBV7-8 to TRBJ1-4; a possible D gene is TRBD1 (5 bases). The CDR3 has 12 residues. In germline, CDR1 is SGHVS, CDR2 FQNEAQ. DNA of the CDR3: TGTGCCAGCAGCTTCGTTTTAGGACACTTACACTTT. Its protein product is CASSFVLGHLHF.